This T cell receptor beta chain was sequenced for a study of shared clonotypes between healthy human individuals. Points from the study as a whole: Estimated richness was generally greater in naive than memory subsets. Clonotypes not shared had lower generation probabilities than those common to all four donors. Sampling used blood alone; tissue repertoires probably differ.

Assay used: immunoSEQ multiplex PCR; TCRdb lists only in-frame clones, some missing. The sample yields 700,000 or so clones, more than 70% seen once. Note on this clone: Antigen specificity is unknown.

Donors, healthy HIV-negative adults, lacked recent acute infections or vaccinations. The source is a woman between 25 and 40 years old in good health. Sequencing was done on a sample of memory CD4+ T cells sorted from blood. Stated subset: CD45RA-negative fraction.

The CDR3 loop is CTGTSGSYEQYF. The CDR3 nucleotides are TGCACCGGGACTAGCGGGAGCTACGAGCAGTACTTC. The chain couples TRBV29-1 to TRBJ2-7; TRBD2 aligns across 14 bases. The CDR3 runs 12 residues. From germline, CDR1 is SQVTM and CDR2 ANQGSEA.